The 7 T cell receptor beta chains listed next were all sequenced from one sample in a study of shared clonotypes between healthy human individuals. Clones were read by immunoSEQ multiplex PCR, and TCRdb kept only the in-frame ones, dropping some. This table holds 450,000 to 500,000 clones, roughly 80% found once. The sample consisted of PBMCs. These receptors were obtained from a woman between 35 and 50 years old in good health. Some clones in this sample may be carry-over from other donors' samples.

This clone occurred a few times. The rearrangement joins TRBV28 to TRBJ2-2; 12 nucleotides agree with TRBD2. With V trimmed by 7 bases and J by 5 bases, 5 bases remained unmatched. This CDR3 has 15 residues. Germline V CDR1 and CDR2: MDHEN, SYDVKM. The CDR3 loop is CASTRLAGVTGELFF. Here the CDR3 DNA reads TGTGCCAGCACCCGACTAGCGGGAGTGACCGGGGAGCTGTTTTTT.

In this sample, this clone turned up once. The gene calls are TRBV30 and TRBJ1-1; a weak D match, TRBD1 (6 bases). Germline CDR1 reads GTSNPN; CDR2 reads SVGIG (reference sequence). The V gene lost 0 bases and the J gene lost 4 bases, with 12 bases spanning the gap. The CDR3 has 14 amino acids. The CDR3 spells CAWSVTTGSTEAFF. The CDR3 nucleotides are TGTGCCTGGAGTGTAACTACAGGGAGCACTGAAGCTTTCTTT.

In this sample, this clone turned up once. The chain recombines TRBV28 with TRBJ2-3, with 11 bases lining up with TRBD2. Germline CDR1 MDHEN, CDR2 SYDVKM. Losses at the gene ends were 6 bases for V and 5 bases for J; bases not matched to a gene: 7. There are 15 residues in the CDR3. CDR3 loop: CASSYTSGSRDTQYF. CDR3 nucleotide sequence: TGTGCCAGCAGCTACACTAGCGGGAGTAGAGATACGCAGTATTTT.

This clone was observed once. The chain employs TRBV10-3 and TRBJ1-5; D possibly corresponds to TRBD1 (5 bases). V lost 6 bases to trimming and J lost 3 bases, with 9 bases between them. Germline lookup yields CDR1 ENHRY and CDR2 SYGVKD. The CDR3 extends over 13 amino acids. The CDR3 bases are TGTGCCATCAGGGGGCAGTTCAATCAGCCCCAGCATTTT. Protein sequence: CAIRGQFNQPQHF.

On this clone itself: This sequence is one base from a far larger clone and is likely a read error. Distinct nucleotide sequences in the sample also encode this CDR3. V gene TRBV29-1 combines with J gene TRBJ2-5; D may be TRBD1 or TRBD2 (5 bases each). The CDR3 is 15 residues long. With 1 base removed from V and 1 base from J, the gap between germline ends came to 13 bases. Germline V CDR1 and CDR2: SQVTM, ANQGSEA. CDR3 in amino acids: CSVEAQEAIQETQYF. CDR3 DNA sequence: TGCAGCGTTGAAGCACAGGAGGCTATCCAAGAGACCCAGTACTTC.

This clone was observed a handful of times. The chain recombines TRBV6-1 with TRBJ1-2, with a tentative D call TRBD1 (5 bases). The germline V gene encodes CDR1 MNHNS and CDR2 SASEGT. This CDR3 spans 13 amino acids. The V gene lost 6 bases and the J gene lost 8 bases, with 16 bases spanning the gap. The CDR3 sequence: CASRETGEGGYTF. For the CDR3, the DNA is TGTGCCAGCAGGGAAACGGGGGAGGGAGGCTACACCTTC.

With regard to this clone: A far bigger clonotype differs at one base, so this is likely a read error. This chain links TRBV30 with TRBJ2-1; possibly TRBD1 or TRBD2 for D (5 bases each). The CDR3 totals 13 residues. The V gene lost 7 bases and the J gene lost 10 bases, with 20 bases spanning the gap. Germline V gene lookup returns CDR1 GTSNPN and CDR2 SVGIG (reference sequence). The CDR3 is CASPGPSIYEQFF. The CDR3 bases are TGTGCCTCGCCGGGACCGTCCATCTACGAGCAGTTCTTC.